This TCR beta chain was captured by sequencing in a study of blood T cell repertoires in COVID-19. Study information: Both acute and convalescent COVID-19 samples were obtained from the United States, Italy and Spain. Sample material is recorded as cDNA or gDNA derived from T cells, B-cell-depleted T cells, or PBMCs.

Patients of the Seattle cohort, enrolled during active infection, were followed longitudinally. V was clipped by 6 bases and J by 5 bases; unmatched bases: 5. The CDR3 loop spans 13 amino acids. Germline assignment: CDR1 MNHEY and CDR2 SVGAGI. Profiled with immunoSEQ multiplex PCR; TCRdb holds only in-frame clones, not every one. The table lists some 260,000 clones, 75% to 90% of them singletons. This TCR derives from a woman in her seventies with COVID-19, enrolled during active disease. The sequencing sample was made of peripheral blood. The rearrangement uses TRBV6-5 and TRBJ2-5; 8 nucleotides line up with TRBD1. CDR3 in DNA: TGTGCCAGCAGCCGGACAGGGTTGGAGACCCAGTACTTC. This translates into CASSRTGLETQYF.